These 25 T cell receptor beta chains were all obtained from the same sample, sequenced in a study of patients and donors after allogeneic stem cell transplantation. MiXCR, applied by TCRdb to the RT-PCR reads, yields one record per CDR3 protein. The table has approximately 150,000 distinct CDR3 sequences, approximately 35% seen once. Sequencing was performed on blood, either unsorted or a sorted T cell fraction (not recorded which). The receptor set was obtained from a human donor who was either an allogeneic HSCT recipient or a stem cell or donor lymphocyte infusion donor (not recorded which). It is not recorded whose cells these are; they may come from a transplant donor.

V and J are TRBV7-9 and TRBJ1-2, with D possibly TRBD1 on 6 matching bases. The CDR3 consists of 16 residues. Germline-derived CDR1 and CDR2 are SEHNR and FQNEAQ (reference sequence). The germline V and J ends were trimmed by 5 bases and 2 bases, with 18 bases remaining between them. The CDR3 loop is CASSPYPGTMNYGYTF. The CDR3 nucleotides are TGTGCCAGCAGCCCTTATCCCGGGACAATGAACTATGGCTACACCTTC.

This rearrangement joins TRBV7-9 to TRBJ2-5; D is possibly TRBD1 or TRBD2 (5 bases each). Trimming took off 5 bases at V and 2 bases at J, with 24 bases between the two ends. Per the germline V gene, CDR1 is SEHNR and CDR2 is FQNEAQ (reference sequence). CDR3 length equals 18 residues. Here the CDR3 reads CASSPLYGANRLQETQYF. The CDR3 DNA sequence: TGTGCCAGCAGCCCCCTATACGGGGCGAACCGTCTTCAAGAGACCCAGTACTTC. The full variable domain, rest sourced from reference TRBV7-9 and TRBJ2-5, is DTGVSQNPRHKITKRGQNVTFRCDPISEHNRLYWYRQTLGQGPEFLTYFQNEAQLEKSRLLSDRFSAERPKGSFSTLEIQRTEQGDSAMYLCASSPLYGANRLQETQYFGPGTRLLVL.

The J gene is TRBJ1-4, the V gene TRBV13, with TRBD1 identical over 7 bases. Germline V lookup: CDR1 PRHDT, CDR2 FYEKMQ (reference sequence). The CDR3 loop spans 15 amino acids. Trimming at V came to 3 bases and at J to 5 bases, leaving 6 bases not matched to a gene. The CDR3 region is CASSFRDSENEKLFF. The DNA of the CDR3 is TGTGCCAGCAGCTTTCGGGACAGCGAAAATGAAAAACTGTTTTTT.

V is TRBV5-5 and J is TRBJ1-5, with D perhaps TRBD1 (5 bases). The V gene's germline CDR1 is SGHKS and CDR2 YYEKEE (reference sequence). The CDR3 is made up of 14 amino acids. Trimming removed 4 bases at V and 5 bases at J, with 13 bases between. The chain's CDR3 is CASSLRGGDQPQHF. CDR3 DNA: TGTGCCAGCAGCCTGAGGGGAGGGGATCAGCCCCAGCATTTT.

This rearrangement joins TRBV6-5 to TRBJ1-1, with D perhaps matching TRBD1 (5 bases). With 2 bases removed from V and 8 bases from J, the gap between germline ends came to 15 bases. This CDR3 region has 14 residues. The germline V gene has CDR1 MNHEY and CDR2 SVGAGI. The CDR3 coding sequence is TGTGCCAGCAGTTACGTCGGAAGGGGATCCGAAGCTTTCTTT. Protein sequence: CASSYVGRGSEAFF.

The chain carries TRBV30 and TRBJ1-1, with a possible D match to TRBD1 (6 bases). Germline V gene data show CDR1 as GTSNPN and CDR2 as SVGIG (reference sequence). The CDR3 is made up of 15 amino acids. Trimming took off 3 bases at V and 1 base at J, with 15 bases between the two ends. DNA of the CDR3: TGTGCCTGGAGAGGCAGGGACACTCCGAACACTGAAGCTTTCTTT. Its translation is CAWRGRDTPNTEAFF.

V gene TRBV15 combines with J gene TRBJ2-1; D is perhaps TRBD1 or TRBD2 (5 bases each). CDR1 LNHNV and CDR2 YYDKDF come from the germline V gene (reference sequence). V was pared by 1 base and J by 1 base, with 8 bases between. The CDR3 covers 15 residues. The CDR3 nucleotides are TGTGCCACCAGCAGAGGGGACGGTTCCTACAATGAGCAGTTCTTC. This translates into CATSRGDGSYNEQFF.

The rearrangement uses TRBV12-3 or TRBV12-4 and TRBJ1-2; 8 bases map to TRBD1. This CDR3 spans 16 amino acids. With V trimmed by 5 bases and J by 4 bases, 12 bases remained unmatched. The CDR3 DNA follows: TGTGCCAGCAGTCCTCCAGGACAGGGACTATCCTATGGCTACACCTTC. Protein sequence: CASSPPGQGLSYGYTF.

The rearrangement uses TRBV10-3 and TRBJ2-4; D is possibly TRBD1 (6 bases). The CDR3 length is 16 residues. Trimming took 2 bases from V and 0 from J, leaving 11 bases between them. Germline V lookup: CDR1 ENHRY, CDR2 SYGVKD. The CDR3 region is CAISEPDSLAKNIQYF. CDR3 nucleotides: TGTGCCATCAGTGAGCCGGACAGCTTAGCCAAAAACATTCAGTACTTC.

This clonotype turned up a few times. The rearrangement links TRBV10-3 to TRBJ1-1, with 7 bases lining up with TRBD1. Germline V gene lookup returns CDR1 ENHRY and CDR2 SYGVKD. Losses at the gene ends were 4 bases for V and 6 bases for J; bases not matched to a gene: 5. The CDR3 length is 13 residues. The DNA for the CDR3 is TGTGCCATCAGTGGTTTAGGGGGCGCTGAAGCTTTCTTT. Its protein product is CAISGLGGAEAFF.

This chain joins TRBV4-3 and TRBJ2-1, with TRBD2 matching 9 bases. This CDR3 is built from 17 residues. Per the germline V gene, CDR1 is LGHNA and CDR2 is YSLEER. V lost 0 bases, J lost 8 bases, and 11 bases stayed unmatched. The CDR3 loop reads CASSQDLVGLAIHEQFF. DNA for the CDR3: TGCGCCAGCAGCCAAGACTTGGTGGGACTAGCAATCCATGAGCAGTTCTTC.

The chain uses TRBV3-1 and TRBJ2-1; D is uncertain. The CDR3 consists of 14 residues. Trimming pared 0 bases from V and 4 bases from J, leaving 7 bases between. Looked up from germline, CDR1 is LGHDT and CDR2 is YNNKEL (reference sequence). The CDR3 sequence is CASSQEARYNEQFF. The CDR3 nucleotides are TGTGCCAGCAGCCAAGAGGCAAGGTACAATGAGCAGTTCTTC.

This clonotype appeared a few times. This chain joins TRBV12-3 or TRBV12-4 and TRBJ1-3, with D uncertain. This CDR3 spans 15 amino acids. The V and J ends lost 3 bases and 0 bases respectively, with 9 bases between them. CDR3 in DNA: TGTGCCAGCAGTTTGCTCCTTCTCTCTGGAAACACCATATATTTT. This codes for CASSLLLLSGNTIYF.

The gene calls are TRBV20-1 and TRBJ1-6, with a tentative D call TRBD1 (6 bases). V gave up 0 bases and J gave up 3 bases, with 24 bases separating them. The germline CDR1 and CDR2 sequences are DFQATT and SNEGSKA (reference sequence). The CDR3 loop spans 20 amino acids. CDR3 amino acids: CSARDLQGDIGLGYNSPLHF. DNA of the CDR3: TGCAGTGCTAGAGATCTCCAAGGGGACATAGGGCTCGGCTATAATTCACCCCTCCACTTT.

This chain links TRBV10-3 with TRBJ1-4; D not resolved. The ends were cut back, 6 bases at V and 7 bases at J, with 9 bases in the middle. Looked up from germline, CDR1 is ENHRY and CDR2 is SYGVKD. This CDR3 has 12 amino acids. The CDR3 loop is CAISKGVEKLFF. In DNA form, the CDR3 reads TGTGCCATCAGCAAGGGTGTTGAAAAACTGTTTTTT.

This chain uses TRBV2 with TRBJ2-5; D remains ambiguous. Germline V lookup: CDR1 SNHLY, CDR2 FYNNEI. This CDR3 has 13 residues. V gave up 3 bases and J gave up 7 bases, with 12 bases separating them. CDR3 sequence (DNA): TGTGCCAGCAGTGAGGATAGCATGAGGACCCAGTACTTC. It codes for CASSEDSMRTQYF. The full variable domain, in which reference TRBV2 and TRBJ2-5 provide the parts outside the CDR3, is EPEVTQTPSHQVTQMGQEVILRCVPISNHLYFYWYRQILGQKVEFLVSFYNNEISEKSEIFDDQFSVERPDGSNFTLKIRSTKLEDSAMYFCASSEDSMRTQYFGPGTRLLVL.

The chain couples TRBV12-3 or TRBV12-4 to TRBJ2-1; unclear D gene. Trimming left V 4 bases short and J 5 bases short, with 12 bases between. The CDR3 has 14 residues. CDR3 DNA: TGTGCCAGCAGTTCACTTGGCGAGGACAATGAGCAGTTCTTC. It encodes CASSSLGEDNEQFF.

The chain joins TRBV20-1 to TRBJ2-1, with D perhaps matching TRBD1 or TRBD2 (5 bases each). Germline CDR1 DFQATT, CDR2 SNEGSKA (reference sequence). This CDR3 is built from 13 residues. V was trimmed by 0 bases and J by 5 bases, leaving 8 bases between them. The DNA for the CDR3 is TGCAGTGCTAGAGATGGGACCCACAATGAGCAGTTCTTC. Its translation: CSARDGTHNEQFF.

This rearrangement joins TRBV7-8 to TRBJ1-2, with TRBD1 identical over 10 bases. This CDR3 spans 19 amino acids. V dropped 5 bases and J dropped 3; count of bases not matched to a gene: 18. Germline V CDR1 and CDR2: SGHVS, FQNEAQ. CDR3 amino acids: CASSLLVVGTGERHYGYTF. The CDR3 region has the DNA TGTGCCAGCAGCCTGTTAGTCGTCGGGACAGGGGAACGGCACTATGGCTACACCTTC.

This clonotype was observed a few times. V is TRBV12-3 or TRBV12-4 and J is TRBJ1-5, with 9 bases matching TRBD1. J lost 6 bases, V lost 6 bases, and 6 bases had no gene match. The CDR3 totals 14 residues. Here the CDR3 reads CASSSTGGSQPQHF. The CDR3 coding sequence is TGTGCCAGCAGCTCCACAGGGGGCAGTCAGCCCCAGCATTTT.

There are a few counts of this clonotype. The chain links TRBV20-1 to TRBJ2-2, with 8 positions matching TRBD1. The CDR3 sequence is 15 residues long. Germline lookup yields CDR1 DFQATT and CDR2 SNEGSKA (reference sequence). V lost 5 bases to trimming and J lost 1 base; unmatched junction nucleotides: 6. CDR3 DNA: TGCAGTGCTCCGACAGGGGTCTTGAACACCGGGGAGCTGTTTTTT. Amino acids: CSAPTGVLNTGELFF.

The chain has TRBV9 and TRBJ2-5, with D tentatively TRBD2 (5 bases). This CDR3 is 13 amino acids long. Germline-derived CDR1 and CDR2 are SGDLS and YYNGEE. Trimming took off 3 bases at V and 2 bases at J, with 8 bases between the two ends. The chain's CDR3 is CASSDGLQETQYF. CDR3 nucleotides: TGTGCCAGCAGCGACGGACTTCAAGAGACCCAGTACTTC.

V is TRBV7-2 and J is TRBJ1-2; no firm D call. Germline loops: CDR1 SGHTA, CDR2 FQGNSA. Trimming shortened V by 1 base and J by 7 bases, and 10 bases separated the two germline ends. The CDR3 has 13 amino acids. DNA of the CDR3: TGTGCCAGCAGCTTAGAGGCCTTCGTTGGCTACACCTTC. Its translation: CASSLEAFVGYTF. Supplemented by reference TRBV7-2 and TRBJ1-2, the full variable domain reads GAGVSQSPSNKVTEKGKDVELRCDPISGHTALYWYRQSLGQGLEFLIYFQGNSAPDKSGLPSDRFSAERTGGSVSTLTIQRTQQEDSAVYLCASSLEAFVGYTFGSGTRLTVV.

In regard to this clonotype: Mismatch with germline at one junction end may stem from a read error. CDR3 sequence reads: CASSLDGSWETQYF. The CDR3 DNA sequence: TGTGCTAGCAGCTTAGACGGATCGTGGGAGACCCAGTACTTC. The chain couples TRBV7-7 to TRBJ2-5; D is ambiguous. The CDR3 length is 14 residues. CDR1 is SSHAT and CDR2 is FNYEAQ in the germline V gene (reference sequence).

This clonotype was counted a few times. V gene TRBV25-1 combines with J gene TRBJ1-4, with 9 bases matching TRBD1. This CDR3 region has 15 residues. The germline CDR1 and CDR2 sequences are MGHDK and SYGVNS. The ends lost 5 bases at V and 7 bases at J; junction bases unmatched: 8. The CDR3 here is CASSPGQTGGEKLFF. As DNA, the CDR3 is TGTGCCAGCAGTCCAGGACAGACAGGGGGTGAAAAACTGTTTTTT.